A selection of T cell receptor beta chains follows, all from one sample in a study of T cell responses to AZD1222 COVID-19 vaccine. Sequenced by immunoSEQ multiplex PCR; TCRdb stores in-frame clones only, minus some. There are approximately 140,000 clones in the sample; about 90% occur only once, and roughly 2.9% lies in the top ten. The material was peripheral blood, obtained on day 0 of MenACWY control vaccination. The receptors stem from an adult in good health. The CDR3 runs from the conserved cysteine through the conserved F or W. D genes are given only for firm matches. Size is omitted from some rows. Given values are once, few, many or a class for expanded clones.

size: -
D: TRBD2
length: 15
J: TRBJ2-7
V: TRBV5-1
DNA: TGCGCCAGCAGCTTTGTCCGGGGGGGTTCGGACGAGCAGTACTTC
CDR3: CASSFVRGGSDEQYF

size: many
D: TRBD2
length: 14
J: TRBJ2-7
V: TRBV5-4
DNA: TGTGCCAGCAGCCCGACTAGCGGCTTTTACGAGCAGTACTTC
CDR3: CASSPTSGFYEQYF

size: -
D: TRBD2
length: 14
J: TRBJ2-7
V: TRBV7-2
DNA: TGTGCCAGCAGCTTGGGGAGGGGTGAATACGAGCAGTACTTC
CDR3: CASSLGRGEYEQYF

size: -
D: -
length: 14
J: TRBJ1-1
V: TRBV9
DNA: TGTGCCAGCAGCGTAGGAGAATGGAGGACTGAAGCTTTCTTT
CDR3: CASSVGEWRTEAFF

size: -
D: -
length: 12
J: TRBJ2-1
V: TRBV27
DNA: TGTGCCAGCAAAACCGTGGACAATGAGCAGTTCTTC
CDR3: CASKTVDNEQFF

size: -
D: -
length: 15
J: TRBJ1-2
V: TRBV6-5
DNA: TGTGCCAGCAGTTACGAGGGGGGGCGGATCTATGGCTACACCTTC
CDR3: CASSYEGGRIYGYTF

size: -
D: -
length: 13
J: TRBJ2-7
V: TRBV7-3
DNA: TGTGCCAGCAGCTTAAATTCTGGGAACGAGCAGTACTTC
CDR3: CASSLNSGNEQYF

size: -
D: -
length: 12
J: TRBJ1-1
V: TRBV30
DNA: TGTGCCTGGAGCGGGATGAACACTGAAGCTTTCTTT
CDR3: CAWSGMNTEAFF

size: -
D: TRBD2
length: 15
J: TRBJ2-7
V: TRBV7-9
DNA: TGTGCCAGCAGCTTAGTAGCGGGAGTTAGTTACGAGCAGTACTTC
CDR3: CASSLVAGVSYEQYF

size: -
D: TRBD2
length: 15
J: TRBJ2-7
V: TRBV27
DNA: TGTGCCAGCAGTTTATCTAGCGGGAGCTCCTACGAGCAGTACTTC
CDR3: CASSLSSGSSYEQYF

size: -
D: TRBD1
length: 14
J: TRBJ1-2
V: TRBV11-2
DNA: TGTGCCAGCAGCTTTCAGGGGGCATCCTATGGCTACACCTTC
CDR3: CASSFQGASYGYTF

size: once
D: -
length: 13
J: TRBJ1-2
V: TRBV28
DNA: TGTGCCAGCAGTTTAGGTTCCGCGTCGGGCTACACCTTC
CDR3: CASSLGSASGYTF

size: -
D: -
length: 16
J: TRBJ1-5
V: TRBV4-1
DNA: TGCGCCAGCAGCCAAGGCTATGTACAGGGAAATCAGCCCCAGCATTTT
CDR3: CASSQGYVQGNQPQHF

size: once
D: TRBD2
length: 15
J: TRBJ2-1
V: TRBV7-2
DNA: TGTGCCAGCAGCATCGGGACTAGCGGTAGCAATGAGCAGTTCTTC
CDR3: CASSIGTSGSNEQFF

size: -
D: -
length: 14
J: TRBJ1-2
V: TRBV28
DNA: TGTGCCAGCTGCTCCGGGACGGTCCGTCCTGGCTACACCTTC
CDR3: CASCSGTVRPGYTF

size: -
D: -
length: 16
J: TRBJ2-1
V: TRBV19
DNA: TGTGCCAGTAGTATACCGGGCGGAAGCTCCTACAATGAGCAGTTCTTC
CDR3: CASSIPGGSSYNEQFF

size: -
D: -
length: 15
J: TRBJ2-2
V: TRBV5-1
DNA: TGCGCCAGCAAAAATGGCGGGACGAACACCGGGGAGCTGTTTTTT
CDR3: CASKNGGTNTGELFF

size: few
D: TRBD2
length: 14
J: TRBJ2-7
V: TRBV5-1
DNA: TGCGCCAGCAGCGCGGGACTAACCTCCTACGAGCAGTACTTC
CDR3: CASSAGLTSYEQYF

size: -
D: -
length: 14
J: TRBJ2-7
V: TRBV2
DNA: TGTGCCAGCAGGAACCGGGACGGGGGCTGGGAGCAGTACTTC
CDR3: CASRNRDGGWEQYF

size: -
D: -
length: 15
J: TRBJ2-5
V: TRBV7-3
DNA: TGTGCCAGCAGCCCCAAGGGTGGGGGACGAGAGACCCAGTACTTC
CDR3: CASSPKGGGRETQYF

size: -
D: TRBD1
length: 15
J: TRBJ2-2
V: TRBV9
DNA: TGTGCCAGCAGCGAACTACAGGGGGCCGCCGGGGAGCTGTTTTTT
CDR3: CASSELQGAAGELFF

size: -
D: -
length: 12
J: TRBJ2-1
V: TRBV28
DNA: TGTGCCAGCAGCCCCCGCTTGAATGAGCAGTTCTTC
CDR3: CASSPRLNEQFF

size: few
D: TRBD2
length: 17
J: TRBJ2-3
V: TRBV7-9
DNA: TGTGCCAGCAGCTCCCCCGGGACTAGCGGGGCCACAGATACGCAGTATTTT
CDR3: CASSSPGTSGATDTQYF

size: once
D: TRBD1
length: 13
J: TRBJ2-4
V: TRBV6-5
DNA: TGTGCCAGCAGGGGGACAGGAGTTTACATTCAGTACTTC
CDR3: CASRGTGVYIQYF

size: -
D: -
length: 20
J: TRBJ1-4
V: TRBV12-5
DNA: TGTGCTAGTGGTTTGGTCACCTCTCGGACAGAAATTCTGACTAATGAAAAACTGTTTTTT
CDR3: CASGLVTSRTEILTNEKLFF

size: -
D: -
length: 12
J: TRBJ2-7
V: TRBV10-3
DNA: TGTGCCCTAGGGGGGGACCCCTACGAGCAGTACTTC
CDR3: CALGGDPYEQYF

size: -
D: TRBD2
length: 21
J: TRBJ2-1
V: TRBV4-2
DNA: TGTGCCAGCAGCCAAAAAATAGCGGGACTAGCGGCCGTAAGCTCCTACAATGAGCAGTTCTTC
CDR3: CASSQKIAGLAAVSSYNEQFF

size: -
D: -
length: 17
J: TRBJ2-1
V: TRBV18
DNA: TGTGCCTCCTCACCAATCAGGGGGGGAAGTTCCTACAATGAGCAGTTCTTC
CDR3: CASSPIRGGSSYNEQFF

size: -
D: TRBD1
length: 16
J: TRBJ1-6
V: TRBV11-2
DNA: TGTGCCAGCAGCTTAGAGACAGGGGCGTATAATTCACCCCTCCACTTT
CDR3: CASSLETGAYNSPLHF

size: -
D: -
length: 13
J: TRBJ2-7
V: TRBV5-3
DNA: TGTGCCAGAAGCGGGCCTCAGGCCCCCGAGCAGTACTTC
CDR3: CARSGPQAPEQYF

size: -
D: -
length: 14
J: TRBJ2-2
V: TRBV7-2
DNA: TGTGCCAGCAGCTTAGCGGGGAACACCGGGGAGCTGTTTTTT
CDR3: CASSLAGNTGELFF

size: -
D: -
length: 15
J: TRBJ2-1
V: TRBV2
DNA: TGTGCCAGCAGTGCGGAGACTGGACGGACGATGAAGCAGTTCTTC
CDR3: CASSAETGRTMKQFF

size: -
D: -
length: 17
J: TRBJ1-2
V: TRBV4-2
DNA: TGTGCCAGCAGCCAAGATACGCAGGACAGAATGGGCTATGGCTACACCTTC
CDR3: CASSQDTQDRMGYGYTF

size: -
D: TRBD2
length: 15
J: TRBJ2-1
V: TRBV3-1/TRBV3-2
DNA: TGTGCCAGCAGTCCCAGGACTAGCGGGGGGCGGGAGCAGTTCTTC
CDR3: CASSPRTSGGREQFF

size: -
D: -
length: 14
J: TRBJ1-2
V: TRBV6-5
DNA: TGTGCCAGCAGTCGGGATCTAACCGCGTATGGCTACACCTTC
CDR3: CASSRDLTAYGYTF

size: -
D: -
length: 14
J: TRBJ2-1
V: TRBV7-2
DNA: TGTGCCAGCAGCTTCGAGGGGGGGTACAATGAGCAGTTCTTC
CDR3: CASSFEGGYNEQFF

size: few
D: -
length: 14
J: TRBJ2-5
V: TRBV7-9
DNA: TGTGCCAGCAGCTTAGTAGGGGCAGGGGAGACCCAGTACTTC
CDR3: CASSLVGAGETQYF

size: -
D: -
length: 13
J: TRBJ1-2
V: TRBV12-3/TRBV12-4
DNA: TGTGCCAGCAGCGCCATTGTAATGGGTGGCTACACCTTC
CDR3: CASSAIVMGGYTF

size: -
D: TRBD1
length: 11
J: TRBJ1-2
V: TRBV29-1
DNA: TGCAGCGAGGACAGGGTACATGGCTACACCTTC
CDR3: CSEDRVHGYTF

size: once
D: -
length: 15
J: TRBJ2-1
V: TRBV21-1
DNA: TGTGCCAGCATCCCAGAGGGAGGGCCTTATAATGAGCAGTTCTTC
CDR3: CASIPEGGPYNEQFF